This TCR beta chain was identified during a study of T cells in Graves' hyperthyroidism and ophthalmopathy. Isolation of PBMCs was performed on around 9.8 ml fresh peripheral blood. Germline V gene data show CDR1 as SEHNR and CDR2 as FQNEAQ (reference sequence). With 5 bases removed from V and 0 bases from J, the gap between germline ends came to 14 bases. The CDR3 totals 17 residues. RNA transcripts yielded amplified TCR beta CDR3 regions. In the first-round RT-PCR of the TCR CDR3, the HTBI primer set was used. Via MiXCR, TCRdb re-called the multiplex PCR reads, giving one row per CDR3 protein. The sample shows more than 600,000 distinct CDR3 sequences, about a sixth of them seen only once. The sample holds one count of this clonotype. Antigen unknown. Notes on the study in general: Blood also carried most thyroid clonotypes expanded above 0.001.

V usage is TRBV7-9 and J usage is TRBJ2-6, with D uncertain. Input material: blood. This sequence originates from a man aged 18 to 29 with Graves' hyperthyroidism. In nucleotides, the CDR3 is TGTGCCAGCAGCCGGTCGGGCTCCCTCTCTGGGGCCAACGTCCTGACTTTC. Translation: CASSRSGSLSGANVLTF.